Below, 2 T cell receptor beta chains from the same sample are listed, as sequenced in a study of cytomegalovirus exposure and HLA in healthy donors (dated by TCRdb to about 2017). Libraries were constructed by the immunoSEQ multiplex PCR assay. What TCRdb holds here is the immuneACCESS table cut down to in-frame rearrangements. Part of the clones is not present; checked against another copy, under half of the missing clones reflect an unresolved V gene, and the others are unexplained. In this sample the table shows some 130,000 clones, 82% of which occur a single time. Less than 35% of the sample rests with the top ten. The source material was PBMCs. All receptors come from a man younger than 40 in good health and CMV-seropositive.

This clone occurred a few times. CDR3 amino acids: CASIGRGLEAFF. The CDR3 bases are TGTGCCAGCATCGGGAGAGGGCTTGAAGCTTTCTTT. The chain employs TRBV5-8 and TRBJ1-1; unclear D gene. This CDR3 is 12 amino acids long. Germline values: CDR1 SGHTS, CDR2 YDEGEE. Between the trimmed V and J ends, which lost 6 bases and 7 bases, there was a span of 13 bases.

This clone showed up just a few times. The DNA for the CDR3 is TGTGCCAGCAGCTTCCTAGCAAAGAAAGACACAGATACGCAGTATTTT. It is translated as CASSFLAKKDTDTQYF. The chain has TRBV7-8 and TRBJ2-3; TRBD2 might be the D (5 bases). The V end lost 3 bases, the J end lost 2 bases, and 15 bases lay between the germline ends. Germline V gene sequence: CDR1 SGHVS, CDR2 FQNEAQ. This CDR3 is built from 16 residues.